This T cell receptor (beta chain) was recorded in a study of CD8 T cells in ankylosing spondylitis. Broader study findings: According to the report, clones linked to the disease were significantly enriched in matched synovial fluid samples taken from ankylosing spondylitis patients.

There are many counts of this clonotype. Its specificity is unknown. Germline values: CDR1 SQVTM, CDR2 ANQGSEA. The length of the CDR3 is 11 residues. The V gene lost 3 bases and the J gene lost 0 bases, with 0 bases spanning the gap. Quantitative 5'-RACE with molecular barcodes generated TCR beta libraries. TCRdb re-called the 5' RACE reads through MiXCR, storing one row per CDR3 protein. Of a few hundred thousand distinct CDR3 sequences listed, roughly a tenth are singletons. The sequencing sample was made of blood, either unsorted or a sorted T cell fraction (not recorded which). This TCR was sampled from a male donor with ankylosing spondylitis or in good health (not recorded which). The chain has TRBV29-1 and TRBJ2-1; D ambiguous. Here the CDR3 DNA reads TGCAGCGTTGACTCCTACAATGAGCAGTTCTTC. Amino acids: CSVDSYNEQFF.